The 14 T cell receptor beta chains listed next were all sequenced from one sample in a study of a mutant IDH1 vaccine in newly diagnosed glioma (dated by TCRdb to about 2021). Library preparation used the immunoSEQ multiplex PCR assay. TCRdb's version of the immuneACCESS table is confined to in-frame rearrangements and falls short of the full clone set. An unresolved V gene accounts for under half of the shortfall where checked; the remainder is of unknown origin. Present in this sample are 30,000 to 40,000 clones, about 83% of which were seen just once. The leading ten clones occupy about 2.3% of the sample. These TCRs are of unknown antigen specificity. The intended sense of this specimen's time point label: week 11, during vaccination. Each vaccine dose was 300 ug of a 20-mer mutant IDH1 peptide in Montanide, given subcutaneously with topical imiquimod. This specimen was PBMCs, taken from a glioma patient whose treatment included an IDH1 peptide vaccine. Every receptor here comes from a man in his forties or fifties with glioma.

The V gene is TRBV7-9, the J gene TRBJ1-1, with 8 bases aligning to TRBD1. CDR1 is SEHNR and CDR2 is FQNEAQ in the germline V gene (reference sequence). V was pared by 5 bases and J by 8 bases, with 13 bases of the junction left unmatched. The CDR3 consists of 15 residues. CDR3 bases: TGTGCCAGCAGCCCCGAGACAGGGGTGTCCACGGAAGCTTTCTTT. It codes for CASSPETGVSTEAFF. Combining the CDR3 with reference TRBV7-9 and TRBJ1-1 gives the whole variable domain DTGVSQNPRHKITKRGQNVTFRCDPISEHNRLYWYRQTLGQGPEFLTYFQNEAQLEKSRLLSDRFSAERPKGSFSTLEIQRTEQGDSAMYLCASSPETGVSTEAFFGQGTRLTVV.

CDR3 nucleotide sequence: TGCGCCAGCAGCTACAGCAACTCTGGGGCCAACGTCCTGACTTTC. Translated: CASSYSNSGANVLTF. The chain links TRBV4-1 to TRBJ2-6; D is unresolved. Per the germline V gene, CDR1 is MGHRA and CDR2 is YSYEKL. This CDR3 is built from 15 residues. V lost 5 bases, J lost 0 bases, and 8 bases lay in between.

This chain joins TRBV6-5 and TRBJ1-1; 11 positions match TRBD1. From germline, CDR1 is MNHEY and CDR2 SVGAGI. The CDR3 covers 14 residues. The V and J ends lost 4 bases and 7 bases, in that order; junction bases with no gene match: 5. CDR3 nucleotides: TGTGCCAGCAGTTCCGGACAGGGGGCGATTGAAGCTTTCTTT. This translates into CASSSGQGAIEAFF.

CDR3 coding DNA: TGTGCCAGAAGCTTGGCAGGGAACCAGCCCCAGCATTTT. Its protein product is CARSLAGNQPQHF. The rearrangement joins TRBV5-3 to TRBJ1-5; tentatively, D is TRBD1 (5 bases). TRBV5-3 is placed among ORFs of uncertain function. The CDR3 runs to 13 residues. Trimming cost V 0 bases and J 7 bases, with 8 bases left between them.

J is TRBJ2-1 and V is TRBV28, with 7 positions matching TRBD2. The J segment lost 9 bases and the V segment lost 7 bases, leaving 9 bases of the junction unmatched. CDR1 is MDHEN, CDR2 SYDVKM, per germline. This CDR3 spans 13 amino acids. The CDR3 reads CASKREAQGEQFF. In DNA, the CDR3 is TGTGCCAGCAAACGGGAGGCCCAAGGTGAGCAGTTCTTC.

This clone is medium-sized within its sample. J is TRBJ1-5 and V is TRBV18; tentative D call: TRBD1 (5 bases). Germline lookup yields CDR1 KGHSH and CDR2 LQKENI. This CDR3 has 13 amino acids. The V end was cut by 6 bases, the J end by 1 base, with 7 bases between. CDR3 loop: CASSGGSNQPQHF. CDR3 DNA sequence: TGTGCCAGCTCGGGGGGAAGCAATCAGCCCCAGCATTTT. Complete variable domain (other parts from reference TRBV18 and TRBJ1-5): NAGVMQNPRHLVRRRGQEARLRCSPMKGHSHVYWYRQLPEEGLKFMVYLQKENIIDESGMPKERFSAEFPKEGPSILRIQQVVRGDSAAYFCASSGGSNQPQHFGDGTRLSIL.

The chain employs TRBV19 and TRBJ2-1; 7 bases align to TRBD2. Trimming cost V 7 bases and J 4 bases; bases outside gene matches: 10. The CDR3 is 15 residues long. Germline-derived CDR1 and CDR2 are LNHDA and SQIVND (reference sequence). Here the CDR3 DNA reads TGTGCCAGTATTTTGGAAGCGGGATCGTACAATGAGCAGTTCTTC. Amino acid sequence: CASILEAGSYNEQFF.

The V gene is TRBV29-1, the J gene TRBJ2-5; 8 bases fit TRBD2. Trimming removed 5 bases from V and 5 bases from J; junction bases left unmatched: 7. The CDR3 loop spans 13 amino acids. Per germline, CDR1 SQVTM and CDR2 ANQGSEA. Written as DNA, the CDR3 is TGCAGCGTTTACGGGAGGGCCGAGGAGACCCAGTACTTC. It encodes CSVYGRAEETQYF.

This clone was found once. The chain couples TRBV18 to TRBJ2-1; D is unclear. V lost 2 bases and J lost 3, with 11 bases in between. The CDR3 covers 15 residues. From germline, CDR1 is KGHSH and CDR2 LQKENI. The CDR3, as DNA: TGTGCCAGCTCACCAGGGGATGGCCGCTACAATGAGCAGTTCTTC. It encodes CASSPGDGRYNEQFF.

V is TRBV9 and J is TRBJ2-3; 7 positions match TRBD2. With V trimmed by 1 base and J by 3 bases, 11 bases remained unmatched. Per germline, CDR1 SGDLS and CDR2 YYNGEE. The CDR3 length is 17 residues. The CDR3 region is CASSVNFGGGPTDTQYF. CDR3 nucleotides: TGTGCCAGCAGCGTAAACTTCGGGGGAGGGCCAACAGATACGCAGTATTTT.

The gene calls are TRBV9 and TRBJ2-1; TRBD2 aligns across 16 bases. V lost 5 bases to trimming and J lost 10 bases; unmatched junction nucleotides: 6. From germline, CDR1 is SGDLS and CDR2 YYNGEE. This CDR3 region has 15 residues. The CDR3 loop reads CASSAGTSGRAEQFF. Written as DNA, the CDR3 is TGTGCCAGCAGTGCCGGGACTAGCGGGAGGGCCGAGCAGTTCTTC.

The gene calls are TRBV7-2 and TRBJ2-1; a weak D match, TRBD1 (6 bases). The germline CDR1 and CDR2 sequences are SGHTA and FQGNSA. V dropped 6 bases and J dropped 7 bases, with 7 bases sitting between them. The CDR3 has 11 residues. The DNA of the CDR3 is TGTGCCAGCAGGGGGGCGAATGAGCAGTTCTTC. Translating it yields CASRGANEQFF. Full variable domain (rest looked up from reference TRBV7-2 and TRBJ2-1): GAGVSQSPSNKVTEKGKDVELRCDPISGHTALYWYRQSLGQGLEFLIYFQGNSAPDKSGLPSDRFSAERTGGSVSTLTIQRTQQEDSAVYLCASRGANEQFFGPGTRLTVL.

V gene TRBV5-1 combines with J gene TRBJ2-7; 7 nucleotides line up with TRBD2. CDR3 size: 17 residues. V lost 1 base to trimming and J lost 0 bases; unmatched junction nucleotides: 10. Germline V lookup: CDR1 SGHRS, CDR2 YFSETQ. The DNA for the CDR3 is TGCGCCAGCAGCTTGACCCAGCCGGGGAGGGCCTCCTACGAGCAGTACTTC. Protein sequence: CASSLTQPGRASYEQYF.

This clone turned up a few times. The rearrangement uses TRBV7-2 and TRBJ1-1, with D uncertain. V lost 6 bases, J lost 2 bases, and 13 bases lay in between. CDR1 is SGHTA, CDR2 FQGNSA, per germline. The CDR3 length is 14 residues. CDR3 in amino acids: CASSMTVINTEAFF. In DNA, the CDR3 is TGTGCCAGCAGTATGACGGTAATTAACACTGAAGCTTTCTTT.